The 5 T cell receptor beta chains below come from one sample, sequenced in a study of blood T cell repertoires in COVID-19. Clones were read by immunoSEQ multiplex PCR, and TCRdb kept only the in-frame ones, dropping some. The sample consists of about 56,000 clones, around 89% of them appearing once. The sequencing input was peripheral blood. Receptors were obtained from a human donor in a cohort sampled during active COVID-19.

The chain recombines TRBV5-4 with TRBJ1-1; 9 nucleotides agree with TRBD1. The J segment lost 1 base and the V segment lost 2 bases, leaving 9 bases of the junction unmatched. This CDR3 is built from 17 residues. Germline CDR1 is SGHNT and CDR2 is YYREEE (reference sequence). CDR3 loop: CASSFAEGQGPNTEAFF. In nucleotides, the CDR3 is TGTGCCAGCAGCTTTGCTGAGGGACAGGGTCCGAACACTGAAGCTTTCTTT.

The chain has TRBV7-2 and TRBJ1-2; 8 bases are a match to TRBD1. The CDR3 extends over 15 amino acids. Germline loops: CDR1 SGHTA, CDR2 FQGNSA. V was pared by 5 bases and J by 8 bases, with 13 bases of the junction left unmatched. The CDR3 nucleotides read TGTGCCAGCAGCACTCGGACAGGGCCGGGGGAGGGCTACACCTTC. It translates to CASSTRTGPGEGYTF.

The V gene is TRBV7-9, the J gene TRBJ2-6; TRBD1 matches 9 bases. Germline trimming cut 4 bases from V and 0 bases from J; bases unmatched to any gene: 4. The CDR3 is made up of 17 amino acids. Per the germline V gene, CDR1 is SEHNR and CDR2 is FQNEAQ (reference sequence). CDR3 region: CASSWTGADSGANVLTF. In DNA form, the CDR3 reads TGTGCCAGCAGCTGGACAGGGGCCGACTCTGGGGCCAACGTCCTGACTTTC.

This sequence joins TRBV6-5 and TRBJ2-7; 9 positions agree with TRBD1. The V and J ends lost 4 bases and 1 base, in that order; junction bases with no gene match: 5. Germline V CDR1 and CDR2: MNHEY, SVGAGI. The CDR3 length is 15 residues. The CDR3 DNA reads TGTGCCAGCAGTTCCGGGACAGGGACTTCCTACGAGCAGTACTTC. Residues: CASSSGTGTSYEQYF.

The sample holds one count of this clone. V gene TRBV7-2 combines with J gene TRBJ2-5; 9 bases line up with TRBD2. Germline V gives CDR1 SGHTA, CDR2 FQGNSA. The CDR3 has 16 residues. Trimming took 5 bases from V and 5 from J; bases not matched to a gene: 12. The CDR3 sequence: CASSPFMRGGGETQYF. Written as DNA, the CDR3 is TGTGCCAGCAGCCCGTTTATGCGGGGGGGAGGGGAGACCCAGTACTTC.